The clone carrying this T cell receptor beta chain showed up just a few times. Its matching antigen is unknown. TCRdb reprocessed the 5' RACE reads with MiXCR, giving one entry per CDR3 protein. This sample has more than 600,000 distinct CDR3 sequences, with 15% to 20% found just once. These data are taken from a study of identical twins. Study-wide points: Invariant MAIT and iNKT cells could partly confound zero-insertion analyses.

Per the germline V gene, CDR1 is WNHNN and CDR2 is SYGVQD (reference sequence). Trimming stripped 3 bases from V and 4 bases from J, with 16 bases between. The CDR3 spans 16 residues. These same data were also listed under a study on T cells expressing NK-cell markers. That source reports: In sorted CD3+CD56+NKG2C+, CD3+CD56+NKG2C- and CD3+CD56-NKG2C+ T cells, TCR beta repertoires were obtained. In five or six donors, dominant CD3+CD56+NKG2C+ clonotypes ranked among the top 10 CD8+ clonotypes.

The material sequenced was PBMCs. This sequence was found in a woman between 18 and 29 years old in good health. The chain has TRBV10-1 and TRBJ2-1; tentatively, D is TRBD2 (6 bases). The CDR3 protein is CASSETGTGGYNEQFF. The CDR3, as DNA: TGCGCCAGCAGTGAAACCGGGACTGGAGGGTACAATGAGCAGTTCTTC.